The rows below give T cell receptor beta chains drawn from one sample of a study of T cell repertoires in cytomegalovirus infection. TCRdb re-derived calls from the reads in MiXCR, one entry per CDR3 protein. The sample has roughly 920,000 distinct CDR3 sequences; roughly 31% are singletons. The antigens for these receptors are not known. The sample in question was cultured CD8+ T cells from PBMCs, obtained from culture after CMV antigen stimulation. The source of these receptors is a human donor in good health (CMV status not recorded). Some clones in this sample may be carry-over from other donors' samples. Each CDR3 is given with its conserved first and last residue. The order of the fields is clone size, D gene, V gene, J gene, CDR3 DNA, CDR3 protein. A D gene is named only where the DNA matches it firmly. The size field is filled for only some rows; it gives once, few, many or a size class.

>.|.|TRBV19|TRBJ1-1
TGTGCCAGTAGTATCCCACGGGGACCGAGGAACACTGAAGCTTTCTTT
CASSIPRGPRNTEAFF
>once|.|TRBV20-1|TRBJ1-1
TGCAGTGCTAGAGATCAGGCGGACCCCTATATGAACACTGAAGCTTTCTTT
CSARDQADPYMNTEAFF
>.|.|TRBV27|TRBJ1-1
TGTGCCAGCACGCCCACACGGCGTGGTGAAGCTTTCTTT
CASTPTRRGEAFF
>.|.|TRBV10-3|TRBJ1-1
TGTGCCATCAGTGTCATTGCAGGGGAGGAAACTGAAGCTTTCTTT
CAISVIAGEETEAFF
>few|TRBD1|TRBV7-7|TRBJ2-5
TGTGCTAGCAGCCCTAAGGGACAGGTGGGAGAGACCCAGTACTTC
CASSPKGQVGETQYF
>few|.|TRBV7-2|TRBJ2-5
TGTGCCAGCAGCTTAGAGGGGGCGGGACCCCGGAGGGACCAGTACTTC
CASSLEGAGPRRDQYF
>.|.|TRBV7-7|TRBJ2-2
TGTGCTAGCAGCTTAGCGCTCGGGAACGGGGAGCTGTTTTTT
CASSLALGNGELFF
>few|.|TRBV12-3/TRBV12-4|TRBJ2-3
TGTGCCAGCAGTTTCCCTACCCGGGGCGCAGGTTTTTCTAGCACAGATACGCAGTATTTT
CASSFPTRGAGFSSTDTQYF
>few|.|TRBV5-6|TRBJ1-5
TGTGCCAGCAGCGGACCTTTGGGTTCACAGGACAATCAGCCCCAGCATTTT
CASSGPLGSQDNQPQHF
>many|TRBD1|TRBV6-6|TRBJ1-4
TGTGCCAGCAGTTACTGGGACAGGAGGGCGGAGGAAAAACTGTTTTTT
CASSYWDRRAEEKLFF
>.|.|TRBV19|TRBJ2-1
TGTGCCAGTAGTATAGATGCCAGGTACAATGAGCAGTTCTTC
CASSIDARYNEQFF
>many|.|TRBV7-8|TRBJ1-6
TGTGCCAGCAGCTTAGCGTTAACAGGGAGTAACAATTCACCCCTCCACTTT
CASSLALTGSNNSPLHF
>many|TRBD2|TRBV7-8|TRBJ2-3
TGTGCCAGCAGCTTATGGGGGACTAGCGGGGGCTCAGATACGCAGTATTTT
CASSLWGTSGGSDTQYF
>.|TRBD2|TRBV29-1|TRBJ2-1
TGCAGCGTTGAGGGAGCGGGGGGCGTCTCCTACAATGAGCAGTTCTTC
CSVEGAGGVSYNEQFF
>.|TRBD2|TRBV5-4|TRBJ2-7
TGTGCCAGCAGCTTTACGGGACTAGCGGGATACGAGCAGTACTTC
CASSFTGLAGYEQYF
>few|.|TRBV7-9|TRBJ2-3
TGTGCCAGCAGCCCGGGACTGAACTGGGGCACAGATACGCAGTATTTT
CASSPGLNWGTDTQYF
>.|TRBD2|TRBV7-9|TRBJ2-1
TGTGCCAGCAGCTCTCCGGGACTAGCGGGGGGGAAGCAGTTCTTC
CASSSPGLAGGKQFF
>few|TRBD2|TRBV19|TRBJ2-3
TGTGCCAGTACGAGCGGGGGGGCTTCGCAGTATTTT
CASTSGGASQYF
>.|TRBD1|TRBV7-2|TRBJ1-1
TGTGCCAGCAGCTCGACCTCATGGGACAGGGCCACTGAAGCTTTCTTT
CASSSTSWDRATEAFF
>few|.|TRBV4-2|TRBJ1-1
TGTGCCAGCAGCCAAGCCATACAGGTTATGAACACTGAAGCTTTCTTT
CASSQAIQVMNTEAFF
>.|.|TRBV13|TRBJ2-7
TGTGCCAGCAGCGGAATGGGACCCTTTTTCTCCTACGAGCAGTACTTC
CASSGMGPFFSYEQYF
>.|.|TRBV7-6|TRBJ1-1
TGTGCCAGCAGCTTAGCGGGGACGGGGGCCTTGAACACTGAAGCTTTCTTT
CASSLAGTGALNTEAFF
>many|.|TRBV19|TRBJ1-1
TGTGCCAGTAGTATAGAGTGGGACATCCCAAACACTGAAGCTTTCTTT
CASSIEWDIPNTEAFF
>.|TRBD2|TRBV7-6|TRBJ2-3
TGTGCCAGCAGCTCCGGGACTAGCGGACGCACAGATACGCAGTATTTT
CASSSGTSGRTDTQYF
>few|.|TRBV27|TRBJ1-1
TGTGCCAGCAGTTTACCCCCGGGAGGGAGGAACACTGAAGCTTTCTTT
CASSLPPGGRNTEAFF
>few|TRBD1|TRBV5-5|TRBJ1-5
TGTGCCAGCAGCTTGGACAGGGGGCATGGTCAGCCCCAGCATTTT
CASSLDRGHGQPQHF
>.|.|TRBV5-6|TRBJ1-2
TGTGCCAGCAGCGGCCTCACAGCGTTCCCCTATGGCTACACCTTC
CASSGLTAFPYGYTF
>many|.|TRBV7-6|TRBJ2-3
TGTGCCAGCAGCCCTGGACACTCCGATACGCAGTATTTT
CASSPGHSDTQYF
>few|.|TRBV27|TRBJ1-3
TGTGCCAGCAGATCAAGAAACACCATATATTTT
CASRSRNTIYF
>.|.|TRBV12-3/TRBV12-4|TRBJ2-3
TGTGCCAGCAGCCCCGGATCGACCCGTACAGATACGCAGTATTTT
CASSPGSTRTDTQYF
>few|TRBD1|TRBV12-3/TRBV12-4|TRBJ1-2
TGTGCCAGCAGTTTCGTTAGGCAGGGGGCTGAGGGCTACACCTTC
CASSFVRQGAEGYTF
>few|TRBD1|TRBV24-1|TRBJ1-1
TGTGCCACCAGTGCCTCCTCGAGGGAAGGGGGCAGGAGGAACACTGAAGCTTTCTTT
CATSASSREGGRRNTEAFF
>few|.|TRBV6-2/TRBV6-3|TRBJ2-2
TGTGCCAGCCACTCTACCGGGGAGCTGTTTTTT
CASHSTGELFF